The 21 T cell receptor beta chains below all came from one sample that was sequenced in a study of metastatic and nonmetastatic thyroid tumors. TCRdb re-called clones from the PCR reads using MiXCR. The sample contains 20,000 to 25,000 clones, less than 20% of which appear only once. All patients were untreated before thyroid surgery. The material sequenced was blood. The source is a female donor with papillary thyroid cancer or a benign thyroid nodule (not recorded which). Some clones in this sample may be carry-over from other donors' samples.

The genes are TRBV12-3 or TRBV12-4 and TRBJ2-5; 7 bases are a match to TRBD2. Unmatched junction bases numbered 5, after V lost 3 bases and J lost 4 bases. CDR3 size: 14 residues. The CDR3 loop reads CASSFPGRGETQYF. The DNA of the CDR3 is TGTGCCAGCAGTTTCCCGGGGAGGGGAGAGACCCAGTACTTC.

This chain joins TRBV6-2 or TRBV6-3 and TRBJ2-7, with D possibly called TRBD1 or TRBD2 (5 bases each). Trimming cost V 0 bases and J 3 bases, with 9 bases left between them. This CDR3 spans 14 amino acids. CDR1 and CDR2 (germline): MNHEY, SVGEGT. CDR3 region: CASSYSGRIYEQYF. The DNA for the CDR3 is TGTGCCAGCAGTTACTCGGGACGTATCTACGAGCAGTACTTC.

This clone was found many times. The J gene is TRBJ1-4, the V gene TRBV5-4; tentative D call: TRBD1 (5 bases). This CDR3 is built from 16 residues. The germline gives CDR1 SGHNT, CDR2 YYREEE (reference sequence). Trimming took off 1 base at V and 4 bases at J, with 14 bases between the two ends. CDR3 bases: TGTGCCAGCAGCTTGAGAGGCCAGGGTAGTAATGAAAAACTGTTTTTT. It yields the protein CASSLRGQGSNEKLFF.

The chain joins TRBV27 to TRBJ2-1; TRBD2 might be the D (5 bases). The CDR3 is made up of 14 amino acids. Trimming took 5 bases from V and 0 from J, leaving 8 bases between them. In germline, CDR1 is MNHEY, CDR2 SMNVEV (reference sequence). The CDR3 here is CASSDYSSYNEQFF. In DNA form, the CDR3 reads TGTGCCAGCAGTGACTACAGCTCCTACAATGAGCAGTTCTTC.

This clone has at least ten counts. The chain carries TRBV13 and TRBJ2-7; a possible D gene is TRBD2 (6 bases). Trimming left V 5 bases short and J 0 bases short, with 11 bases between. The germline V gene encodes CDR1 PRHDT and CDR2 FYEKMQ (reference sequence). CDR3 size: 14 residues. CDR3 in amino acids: CASSPVGSSYEQYF. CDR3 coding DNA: TGTGCCAGCAGCCCCGTCGGGAGCTCCTACGAGCAGTACTTC.

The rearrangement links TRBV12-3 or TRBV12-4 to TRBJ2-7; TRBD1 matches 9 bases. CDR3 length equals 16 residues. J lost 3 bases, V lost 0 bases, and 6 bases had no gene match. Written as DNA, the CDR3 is TGTGCCAGCAGTTTAGCGCCGGGACAGGGTCGCTACGAGCAGTACTTC. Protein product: CASSLAPGQGRYEQYF.

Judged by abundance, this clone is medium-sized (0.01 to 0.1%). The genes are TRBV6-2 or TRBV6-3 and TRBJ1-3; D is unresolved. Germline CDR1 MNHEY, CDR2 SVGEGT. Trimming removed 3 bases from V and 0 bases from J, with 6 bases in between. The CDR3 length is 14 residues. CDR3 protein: CASSYSHSGNTIYF. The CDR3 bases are TGTGCCAGCAGTTATTCACACTCTGGAAACACCATATATTTT.

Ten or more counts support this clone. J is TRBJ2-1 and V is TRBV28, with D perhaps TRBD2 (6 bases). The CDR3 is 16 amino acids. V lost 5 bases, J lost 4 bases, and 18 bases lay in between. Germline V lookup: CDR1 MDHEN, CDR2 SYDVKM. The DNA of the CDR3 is TGTGCCAGCAGTACCCTTTCGGGAGAGGGTTACAATGAGCAGTTCTTC. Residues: CASSTLSGEGYNEQFF.

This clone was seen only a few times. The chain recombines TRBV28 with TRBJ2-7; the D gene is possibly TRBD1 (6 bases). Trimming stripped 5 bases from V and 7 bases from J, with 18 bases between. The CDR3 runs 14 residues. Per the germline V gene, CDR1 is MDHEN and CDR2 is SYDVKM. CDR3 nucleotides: TGTGCCAGCAGTCCTCGGTTGGGGGCCGGGGAGCAGTACTTC. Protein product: CASSPRLGAGEQYF.

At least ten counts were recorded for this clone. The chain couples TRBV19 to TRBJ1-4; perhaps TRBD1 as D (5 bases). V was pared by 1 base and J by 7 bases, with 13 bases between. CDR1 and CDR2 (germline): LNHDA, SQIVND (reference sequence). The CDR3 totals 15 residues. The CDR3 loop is CASSIGARVGEKLFF. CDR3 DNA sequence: TGTGCCAGTAGTATAGGGGCCAGGGTCGGTGAAAAACTGTTTTTT.

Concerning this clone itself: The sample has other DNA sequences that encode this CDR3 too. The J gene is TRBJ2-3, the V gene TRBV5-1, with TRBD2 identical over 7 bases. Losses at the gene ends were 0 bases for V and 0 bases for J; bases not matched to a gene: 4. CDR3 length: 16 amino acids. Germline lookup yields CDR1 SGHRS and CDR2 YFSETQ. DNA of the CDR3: TGCGCCAGCAGCTTGGGGTTAGCGGGCAGCACAGATACGCAGTATTTT. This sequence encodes CASSLGLAGSTDTQYF.

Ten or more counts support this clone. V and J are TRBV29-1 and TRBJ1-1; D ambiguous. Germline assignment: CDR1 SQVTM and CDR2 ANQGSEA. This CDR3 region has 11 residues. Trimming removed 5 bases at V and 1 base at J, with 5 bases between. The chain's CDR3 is CSVTRNTEAFF. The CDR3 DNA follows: TGCAGCGTTACCAGGAACACTGAAGCTTTCTTT.

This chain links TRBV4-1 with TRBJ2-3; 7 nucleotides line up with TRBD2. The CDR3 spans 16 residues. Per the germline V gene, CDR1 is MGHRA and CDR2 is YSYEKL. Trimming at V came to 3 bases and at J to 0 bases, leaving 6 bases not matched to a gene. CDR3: CASSHRSGPSTDTQYF. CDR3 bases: TGCGCCAGCAGCCACCGTAGCGGGCCTAGCACAGATACGCAGTATTTT.

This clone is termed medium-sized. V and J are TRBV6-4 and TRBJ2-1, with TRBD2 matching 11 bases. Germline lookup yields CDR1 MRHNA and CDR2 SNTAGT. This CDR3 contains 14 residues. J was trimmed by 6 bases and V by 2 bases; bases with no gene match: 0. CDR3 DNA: TGTGCCAGCAGTGACGGGACTAGCGGCAATGAGCAGTTCTTC. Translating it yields CASSDGTSGNEQFF.

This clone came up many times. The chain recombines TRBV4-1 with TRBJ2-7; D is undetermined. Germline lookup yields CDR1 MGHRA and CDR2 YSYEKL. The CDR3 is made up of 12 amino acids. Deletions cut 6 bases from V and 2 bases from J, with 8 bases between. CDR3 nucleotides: TGCGCCAGCAGTGCCCCCCCCTACGAGCAGTACTTC. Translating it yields CASSAPPYEQYF.

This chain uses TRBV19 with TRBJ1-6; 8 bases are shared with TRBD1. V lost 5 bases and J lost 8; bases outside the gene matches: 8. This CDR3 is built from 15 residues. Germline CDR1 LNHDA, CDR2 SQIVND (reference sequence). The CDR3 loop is CASSVTGGRDSPLHF. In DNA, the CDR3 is TGTGCCAGTAGTGTTACAGGGGGAAGGGATTCACCCCTCCACTTT.

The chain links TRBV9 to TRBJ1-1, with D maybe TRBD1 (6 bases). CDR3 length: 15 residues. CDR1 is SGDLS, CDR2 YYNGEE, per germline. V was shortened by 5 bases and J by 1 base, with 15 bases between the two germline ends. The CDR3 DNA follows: TGTGCCAGCAGTTCCCAGTGGGGACAGAACACTGAAGCTTTCTTT. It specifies CASSSQWGQNTEAFF.

CDR3: CASSPEWREREQYF. The CDR3 region has the DNA TGTGCCAGCAGCCCTGAATGGCGGGAGCGCGAGCAGTACTTC. This chain connects TRBV7-8 to TRBJ2-7; TRBD2 matches at 7 bases. The V gene's germline CDR1 is SGHVS and CDR2 FQNEAQ. Unmatched junction bases numbered 10, after V lost 5 bases and J lost 6 bases. The CDR3 is 14 residues long.

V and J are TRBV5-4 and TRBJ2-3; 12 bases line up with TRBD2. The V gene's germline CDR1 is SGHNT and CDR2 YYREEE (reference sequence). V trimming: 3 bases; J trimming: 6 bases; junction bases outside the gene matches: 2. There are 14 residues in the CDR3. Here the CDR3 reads CASSSTSGGDTQYF. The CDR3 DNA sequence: TGTGCCAGCAGCTCGACTAGCGGGGGTGATACGCAGTATTTT. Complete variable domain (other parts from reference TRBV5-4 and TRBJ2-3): ETGVTQSPTHLIKTRGQQVTLRCSSQSGHNTVSWYQQALGQGPQFIFQYYREEENGRGNFPPRFSGLQFPNYSSELNVNALELDDSALYLCASSSTSGGDTQYFGPGTRLTVL.

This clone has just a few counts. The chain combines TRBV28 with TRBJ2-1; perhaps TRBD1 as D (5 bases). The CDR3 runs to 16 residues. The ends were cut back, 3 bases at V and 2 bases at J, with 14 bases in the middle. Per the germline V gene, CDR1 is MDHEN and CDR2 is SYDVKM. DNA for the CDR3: TGTGCCAGCAGTTTGGTGGGGCCCTCAACCTACAATGAGCAGTTCTTC. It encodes CASSLVGPSTYNEQFF.

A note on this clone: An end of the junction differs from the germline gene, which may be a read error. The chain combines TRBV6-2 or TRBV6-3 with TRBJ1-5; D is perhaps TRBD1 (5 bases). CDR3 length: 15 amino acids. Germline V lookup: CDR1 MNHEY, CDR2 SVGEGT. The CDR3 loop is CTSSPRGDDNQPQHF. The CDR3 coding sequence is TGTACCAGCAGTCCACGAGGGGACGACAATCAGCCCCAGCATTTT.